These 5 T cell receptor beta chains were all obtained from the same sample, sequenced in a study of shared clonotypes between healthy human individuals. Here immunoSEQ multiplex PCR was the method, and the copy in TCRdb shows in-frame clones only, minus some. This sample carries 400,000 to 600,000 clones, about 75% of them seen once, and the ten largest clones take around 13%. Sequenced material: PBMCs. Receptors originate from a woman in her 40s in good health. Some clones in this sample may be carry-over from other donors' samples.

The chain has TRBV28 and TRBJ1-4, with a weak D call TRBD1 (6 bases). Germline values: CDR1 MDHEN, CDR2 SYDVKM. The CDR3 sequence is 16 residues long. V lost 5 bases, J lost 7 bases, and 20 bases lay in between. The CDR3 loop reads CASSASPGVGAEKLFF. CDR3 sequence (DNA): TGTGCCAGCAGTGCCTCCCCGGGGGTGGGGGCTGAAAAACTGTTTTTT.

The J gene is TRBJ1-5, the V gene TRBV28; no reliable D call. The germline gives CDR1 MDHEN, CDR2 SYDVKM. This CDR3 contains 14 residues. Trimming left V 3 bases short and J 4 bases short, with 10 bases between. The CDR3 spells CASSFWSDNQPQHF. CDR3 DNA: TGTGCCAGCAGTTTTTGGTCGGATAATCAGCCCCAGCATTTT. Combining the CDR3 with reference TRBV28 and TRBJ1-5 gives the whole variable domain DVKVTQSSRYLVKRTGEKVFLECVQDMDHENMFWYRQDPGLGLRLIYFSYDVKMKEKGDIPEGYSVSREKKERFSLILESASTNQTSMYLCASSFWSDNQPQHFGDGTRLSIL.

This chain joins TRBV6-5 and TRBJ2-7; D gene unclear. CDR1 and CDR2 (germline): MNHEY, SVGAGI. Trimming removed 6 bases from V and 4 bases from J, with 13 bases in between. CDR3 length: 13 amino acids. This CDR3 reads CASSGPALYEQYF. The DNA of the CDR3 is TGTGCCAGCAGCGGGCCTGCACTTTACGAGCAGTACTTC.

The chain joins TRBV28 to TRBJ2-7, with D possibly being TRBD1 (6 bases). Trimming took off 5 bases at V and 0 bases at J, with 14 bases between the two ends. In germline, CDR1 is MDHEN, CDR2 SYDVKM. The CDR3 loop spans 15 amino acids. CDR3 bases: TGTGCCAGCAGTCCCTCGACAGGCGACTCCTACGAGCAGTACTTC. Encoded protein: CASSPSTGDSYEQYF.

The gene calls are TRBV5-4 and TRBJ2-1; weak D call: TRBD2 (6 bases). Germline CDR1 is SGHNT and CDR2 is YYREEE (reference sequence). The V end lost 0 bases, the J end lost 1 base, and 11 bases lay between the germline ends. The CDR3 runs 16 residues. The CDR3 region is CASSLGGTPSYNEQFF. DNA for the CDR3: TGTGCCAGCAGCTTGGGTGGGACTCCATCCTACAATGAGCAGTTCTTC.